These T cell receptor beta chains were read from a single sample in a study of blood T cell repertoires in COVID-19. Produced via immunoSEQ multiplex PCR; TCRdb's table is partial and in-frame only. The repertoire consists of roughly 240,000 clones, with approximately 84% occurring once and the leading ten covering 1.9%. Source material: peripheral blood. The receptors shown here come from a woman aged 80 or over with acute or convalescent COVID-19. Both conserved end residues are part of each CDR3. A D gene is named only where the DNA matches it firmly. Clone size is stated in some rows and not others, as once, few, many or a class when expanded.

TGTGCCAGCAGCGTAAGTCCAGGTGGCAATCAGCCCCAGCATTTT,CASSVSPGGNQPQHF,-,-,15,TRBJ1-5,TRBV9
TGTGCCAGCAGCTCGGGCTCCTACAATGAGCAGTTCTTC,CASSSGSYNEQFF,-,-,13,TRBJ2-1,TRBV7-2
TGTGCCAGCAGTTATCAGGACAGGACTACAGATACGCAGTATTTT,CASSYQDRTTDTQYF,TRBD1,-,15,TRBJ2-3,TRBV6-2/TRBV6-3
TGTGCCAGCAGCCCGGGACAACCCGTGAACAGCGCTTTCTTT,CASSPGQPVNSAFF,-,few,14,TRBJ1-1,TRBV5-5
TGTGCCAGCAGCTTAGTCAGCGGGGGGGACAATGAGCAGTTCTTC,CASSLVSGGDNEQFF,TRBD2,-,15,TRBJ2-1,TRBV7-2
TGTGCCAGCAGTTACCCGGGAGCTGGGGAGACCCAGTACTTC,CASSYPGAGETQYF,-,-,14,TRBJ2-5,TRBV6-2/TRBV6-3
TGTGCCAGCAGACGACAGGGTCTAGCGGGAGGGCAGGAGACCCAGTACTTC,CASRRQGLAGGQETQYF,TRBD2,-,17,TRBJ2-5,TRBV2
TGTGCCACCAGCAGAGATTTGGGACAGGTTGATCAGCCCCAGCATTTT,CATSRDLGQVDQPQHF,TRBD1,-,16,TRBJ1-5,TRBV15
TGTGCCAGCAGCTTGAAACAGGGGGCTGTAGGCTACACCTTC,CASSLKQGAVGYTF,TRBD1,-,14,TRBJ1-2,TRBV5-6
TGCGCCAGCAGCTTGACACCGAACACTGAAGCTTTCTTT,CASSLTPNTEAFF,-,once,13,TRBJ1-1,TRBV5-1
TGTGCCAGCAGCCCCGGGACACCCCTTAGGAACACTGAAGCTTTCTTT,CASSPGTPLRNTEAFF,-,-,16,TRBJ1-1,TRBV7-9
TGTGCCAGCAGCTTAGACCCCAGGCCCAATCAGCCCCAGCATTTT,CASSLDPRPNQPQHF,-,-,15,TRBJ1-5,TRBV7-2
TGTGCCAGCAGCCCGCAACAGGGAACGAACACCGGGGAGCTGTTTTTT,CASSPQQGTNTGELFF,-,-,16,TRBJ2-2,TRBV7-6
TGTGCCAGCAGCTCACAGGGTTACGAGCAGTACTTC,CASSSQGYEQYF,-,few,12,TRBJ2-7,TRBV7-2